The rows below give T cell receptor beta chains drawn from one sample of a study of lymphopenia after photon versus proton radiotherapy. Produced via immunoSEQ multiplex PCR; TCRdb's table is partial and in-frame only. The sample contains some 26,000 clones, 81% of which appear only once. The sample here was peripheral blood, taken from a patient treated with photon-based radiotherapy. The receptors come from a man in his forties or fifties with gastric cancer. CDR3s include the opening cysteine and the closing phenylalanine or tryptophan. Fields, in order: V gene, clone size, J gene, D gene, CDR3 DNA, CDR3 protein. The D gene is left open where the match is weak. Not all rows give a size; the values are once, few, many and, for expanded clones, a class.

V gene: TRBV18; clone size: -; J gene: TRBJ1-3; D gene: TRBD1; CDR3 DNA: TGTGCCAGCACACTGGGACAGAGCTCTGGAAACACCATATATTTT; CDR3 protein: CASTLGQSSGNTIYF
V gene: TRBV19; clone size: -; J gene: TRBJ1-5; D gene: TRBD1; CDR3 DNA: TGTGCCAGTAGTCGCATCGACAGGGGGAATCAGCCCCAGCATTTT; CDR3 protein: CASSRIDRGNQPQHF
V gene: TRBV5-1; clone size: -; J gene: TRBJ2-5; D gene: -; CDR3 DNA: TGCGCCAGCAGCTTGCTCTCACAAGAGACCCAGTACTTC; CDR3 protein: CASSLLSQETQYF
V gene: TRBV6-5; clone size: -; J gene: TRBJ1-3; D gene: -; CDR3 DNA: TGTGCCAGCAGTTACTACGAAGGGGTTGGAAACACCATATATTTT; CDR3 protein: CASSYYEGVGNTIYF
V gene: TRBV10-2; clone size: few; J gene: TRBJ1-1; D gene: -; CDR3 DNA: TGCGCCAGCAGGGACAGTGAAGCTTTCTTT; CDR3 protein: CASRDSEAFF
V gene: TRBV7-8; clone size: -; J gene: TRBJ1-4; D gene: -; CDR3 DNA: TGTGCCAGCAGCCATACAGGGAGAAATGAAAAACTGTTTTTT; CDR3 protein: CASSHTGRNEKLFF
V gene: TRBV7-8; clone size: -; J gene: TRBJ1-5; D gene: -; CDR3 DNA: TGTGCCAGCAGCTTATCACCGCCCCCCCGGGACCAGCCCCAGCATTTT; CDR3 protein: CASSLSPPPRDQPQHF
V gene: TRBV29-1; clone size: medium-sized; J gene: TRBJ2-7; D gene: TRBD1; CDR3 DNA: TGCAGCGTCGAGACAGGGGGATACGAGCAGTACTTC; CDR3 protein: CSVETGGYEQYF
V gene: TRBV19; clone size: -; J gene: TRBJ1-1; D gene: TRBD1; CDR3 DNA: TGTGCCAGCCGAGCTACAGGGGTTAAGGACACTGAAGCTTTCTTT; CDR3 protein: CASRATGVKDTEAFF
V gene: TRBV19; clone size: -; J gene: TRBJ2-7; D gene: -; CDR3 DNA: TGTGCCAGTAGTAACGGGCCGATGGTTTACGAGCAGTACTTC; CDR3 protein: CASSNGPMVYEQYF
V gene: TRBV11-2; clone size: -; J gene: TRBJ1-4; D gene: -; CDR3 DNA: TGTGCCAGCAGCTTCGGGGCACTAGGTGAAAAACTGTTTTTT; CDR3 protein: CASSFGALGEKLFF
V gene: TRBV7-8; clone size: -; J gene: TRBJ1-5; D gene: -; CDR3 DNA: TGTGCCAGCAGCTTAGGGGTTAGCAATCAGCCCCAGCATTTT; CDR3 protein: CASSLGVSNQPQHF
V gene: TRBV19; clone size: once; J gene: TRBJ2-1; D gene: TRBD1; CDR3 DNA: TGTGCCAGTAGTATAGAAAAATGGACAGGGAGCTCCTACAATGAGCAGTTCTTC; CDR3 protein: CASSIEKWTGSSYNEQFF
V gene: TRBV4-3; clone size: once; J gene: TRBJ2-7; D gene: -; CDR3 DNA: TGCGCCAGCAGCCAAGGTCCAGGGACCTACTACGAGCAGTACTTC; CDR3 protein: CASSQGPGTYYEQYF
V gene: TRBV25-1; clone size: -; J gene: TRBJ1-6; D gene: -; CDR3 DNA: TGTGCCAGCTGTGAATCCTATAATTCACCCCTCCACTTT; CDR3 protein: CASCESYNSPLHF
V gene: TRBV10-2; clone size: -; J gene: TRBJ1-3; D gene: -; CDR3 DNA: TGCGCCAGCAGTGGACAGACTATCTCTGGAAACACCATATATTTT; CDR3 protein: CASSGQTISGNTIYF
V gene: TRBV7-8; clone size: -; J gene: TRBJ2-2; D gene: -; CDR3 DNA: TGTGCCAGCAGCCGCTCCGGGACAAACACCGGGGAGCTGTTTTTT; CDR3 protein: CASSRSGTNTGELFF
V gene: TRBV6-1; clone size: -; J gene: TRBJ2-1; D gene: TRBD1; CDR3 DNA: TGTGCCAGCAGATGGGGACAGGGGAACTACAATGAGCAGTTCTTC; CDR3 protein: CASRWGQGNYNEQFF
V gene: TRBV5-1; clone size: -; J gene: TRBJ2-5; D gene: -; CDR3 DNA: TGCGCCAGCAGCTTGGGTGCCGGCTCCCCCAAGACCCAGTACTTC; CDR3 protein: CASSLGAGSPKTQYF
V gene: TRBV10-2; clone size: -; J gene: TRBJ2-7; D gene: -; CDR3 DNA: TGCGCCAGCAGTGGGAGCTCCTACGAGCAGTACTTC; CDR3 protein: CASSGSSYEQYF
V gene: TRBV9; clone size: -; J gene: TRBJ2-7; D gene: -; CDR3 DNA: TGTGCCAGCAGCACCCTTCCTCGGGACGAGCAGTACTTC; CDR3 protein: CASSTLPRDEQYF
V gene: TRBV2; clone size: -; J gene: TRBJ2-1; D gene: -; CDR3 DNA: TGTGCCAGCAGTGAACATTACAATGAGCAGTTCTTC; CDR3 protein: CASSEHYNEQFF
V gene: TRBV6-5; clone size: -; J gene: TRBJ1-2; D gene: -; CDR3 DNA: TGTGCCAGCAGTGGATCTAACTATGGCTACACCTTC; CDR3 protein: CASSGSNYGYTF
V gene: TRBV19; clone size: -; J gene: TRBJ1-3; D gene: -; CDR3 DNA: TGTGCCAGTAGTATTATTGGAAACACCATATATTTT; CDR3 protein: CASSIIGNTIYF
V gene: TRBV5-4; clone size: -; J gene: TRBJ2-1; D gene: -; CDR3 DNA: TGTGCCAGCAGCTTGGACTATGGGTATGGTGAGCAGTTCTTC; CDR3 protein: CASSLDYGYGEQFF
V gene: TRBV2; clone size: once; J gene: TRBJ1-5; D gene: -; CDR3 DNA: TGTGCCAGCAGCCGGGAGTTCAATCAGCCCCAGCATTTT; CDR3 protein: CASSREFNQPQHF
V gene: TRBV25-1; clone size: -; J gene: TRBJ2-1; D gene: TRBD2; CDR3 DNA: TGTGCCAGCAGCGCCGGGGACTACTCCTACAATGAGCAGTTCTTC; CDR3 protein: CASSAGDYSYNEQFF
V gene: TRBV6-6; clone size: -; J gene: TRBJ2-2; D gene: -; CDR3 DNA: TGTGCCAGCAGTTTCTACAGGGATACCGGGGAGCTGTTTTTT; CDR3 protein: CASSFYRDTGELFF
V gene: TRBV5-1; clone size: -; J gene: TRBJ2-2; D gene: TRBD2; CDR3 DNA: TGCGCCAGCAGCTCAGCGGGGGGAGAATCCGGGGAGCTGTTTTTT; CDR3 protein: CASSSAGGESGELFF
V gene: TRBV4-3; clone size: once; J gene: TRBJ1-6; D gene: -; CDR3 DNA: TGCGCCAGCAGCCAACGGGGATCACCCCTCCACTTT; CDR3 protein: CASSQRGSPLHF
V gene: TRBV4-2; clone size: -; J gene: TRBJ2-5; D gene: -; CDR3 DNA: TGTGCCAGCAGCCAAGGGGGGGAGGAGACCCAGTACTTC; CDR3 protein: CASSQGGEETQYF
V gene: TRBV6-1; clone size: -; J gene: TRBJ2-7; D gene: -; CDR3 DNA: TGTGCCAGCAGCGACATCTTGGACTACGAGCAGTACTTC; CDR3 protein: CASSDILDYEQYF
V gene: TRBV29-1; clone size: -; J gene: TRBJ2-3; D gene: -; CDR3 DNA: TGCAGCGTTGAGTATTCAACAGATACGCAGTATTTT; CDR3 protein: CSVEYSTDTQYF
V gene: TRBV19; clone size: -; J gene: TRBJ2-1; D gene: -; CDR3 DNA: TGTGCCAGTAGTATTACCCCTGCTGGCGGGGGCTTGTATGAGCAGTTCTTC; CDR3 protein: CASSITPAGGGLYEQFF
V gene: TRBV10-2; clone size: -; J gene: TRBJ2-3; D gene: -; CDR3 DNA: TGCGCCAGCAGTAATAAAGATACGCAGTATTTT; CDR3 protein: CASSNKDTQYF
V gene: TRBV14; clone size: few; J gene: TRBJ1-3; D gene: -; CDR3 DNA: TGTGCCAGCAGCGGGGTGAACACCATATATTTT; CDR3 protein: CASSGVNTIYF
V gene: TRBV11-2; clone size: once; J gene: TRBJ2-4; D gene: -; CDR3 DNA: TGTGCCAGCAGCCCTATAGACTCCGCCAAAAACATTCAGTACTTC; CDR3 protein: CASSPIDSAKNIQYF
V gene: TRBV6-6; clone size: few; J gene: TRBJ2-2; D gene: -; CDR3 DNA: TGTGCCAGCAGTTACGCGACAGTGACCGGGGAGCTGTTTTTT; CDR3 protein: CASSYATVTGELFF
V gene: TRBV12-5; clone size: once; J gene: TRBJ2-1; D gene: TRBD2; CDR3 DNA: TGTGCTAGTGGTTTGGTTCCCGGGACTAGCGGGGGGCTCTCCTACAATGAGCAGTTCTTC; CDR3 protein: CASGLVPGTSGGLSYNEQFF
V gene: TRBV19; clone size: -; J gene: TRBJ1-5; D gene: TRBD1; CDR3 DNA: TGTGCCAGTAGAGGACAGGGAGGTCAGCCCCAGCATTTT; CDR3 protein: CASRGQGGQPQHF
V gene: TRBV15; clone size: -; J gene: TRBJ1-3; D gene: -; CDR3 DNA: TGTGCCACCAGGTCCGAGGAAAACACCATATATTTT; CDR3 protein: CATRSEENTIYF
V gene: TRBV18; clone size: -; J gene: TRBJ1-6; D gene: -; CDR3 DNA: TGTGCCAGCTCACCACCGGGACGCAATTCACCCCTCCACTTT; CDR3 protein: CASSPPGRNSPLHF
V gene: TRBV13; clone size: once; J gene: TRBJ2-2; D gene: TRBD2; CDR3 DNA: TGTGCCAGCAGCTCAATGGGACTAGCGGGGGATTCCGGGGAGCTGTTTTTT; CDR3 protein: CASSSMGLAGDSGELFF
V gene: TRBV10-3; clone size: -; J gene: TRBJ2-3; D gene: TRBD2; CDR3 DNA: TGTGCCTCTCGACCCCAGCGGGGGGCAGATACGCAGTATTTT; CDR3 protein: CASRPQRGADTQYF
V gene: TRBV6-4; clone size: -; J gene: TRBJ2-1; D gene: TRBD2; CDR3 DNA: TGTGCCCGTCGACTAGCGGGGGCCCAAACAATCTCCTACAATGAGCAGTTCTTC; CDR3 protein: CARRLAGAQTISYNEQFF
V gene: TRBV19; clone size: -; J gene: TRBJ2-4; D gene: TRBD1; CDR3 DNA: TGTGCCAGTATGGGACAGGGGACTCTAGCCAAAAACATTCAGTACTTC; CDR3 protein: CASMGQGTLAKNIQYF
V gene: TRBV5-1; clone size: -; J gene: TRBJ1-4; D gene: -; CDR3 DNA: TGCGCCAGCAGCTCCCAACGAGGACTTAATGAAAAACTGTTTTTT; CDR3 protein: CASSSQRGLNEKLFF